Sequencing of this T cell receptor beta chain was carried out in a study of cytotoxic CD8 clonotypes in ibrutinib-treated CLL. At the level of the study: The response samples were taken once patients had been treated for a median of about 12 months, range 6 to 36.

Generated by immunoSEQ multiplex PCR, the TCRdb table keeps only in-frame clones and is missing some. The sample gives roughly 330,000 clones, over 55% of which show up once; just under 6.5% is in the top ten. Findings and limits, study-wide: Rising at ibrutinib response, clonality subsequently fell back toward baseline at progression. Age-matched healthy donor levels were exceeded by baseline clonality, which tracked circulating CD8+ T-cell counts.

On this clone itself: No antigen is known for it.

This receptor was taken from a human donor with chronic lymphocytic leukemia. Sequenced here: PBMCs, sampled after 36 months of ibrutinib treatment.

The chain's CDR3 is CASSLKPAGLQFF. The CDR3 bases are TGTGCCAGCAGCTTAAAACCAGCGGGCCTGCAGTTCTTC. J is TRBJ2-1 and V is TRBV7-2; D possibly corresponds to TRBD2 (6 bases). V was clipped by 2 bases and J by 12 bases, with 14 bases between them. Germline V gives CDR1 SGHTA, CDR2 FQGNSA. The CDR3 length is 13 residues.